This is a list of T cell receptor beta chains from one sample in a study of CD8 T cells in ankylosing spondylitis. Each CDR3 protein gets one entry after TCRdb re-called the 5' RACE reads with MiXCR. Among about 240,000 distinct CDR3 sequences, roughly 8.6% were seen once, and the ten largest hold approximately 7%. Sequenced input: blood, either unsorted or a sorted T cell fraction (not recorded which). These receptors were collected from a male donor with ankylosing spondylitis or in good health (not recorded which). CDR3s include the opening cysteine and the closing phenylalanine or tryptophan. A D gene is named only where the DNA matches it firmly. Only some rows state a clone size, as once, few, many or a class for expanded clones.

>TRBV4-1|TRBD2|TRBJ2-1|many
TGCGCCAGCAGCGCTAAGCGGGGTGGCGGCAATGAGCAGTTCTTC
CASSAKRGGGNEQFF
>TRBV12-3/TRBV12-4|.|TRBJ2-4|many
TGTGCCAGCAGTGTAAAAAACATTCAGTACTTC
CASSVKNIQYF
>TRBV13|TRBD1|TRBJ2-7|many
TGTGCCAGCAGCTCCCCCGGACAGGGTAACGTGGAGCAGTACTTC
CASSSPGQGNVEQYF
>TRBV16|TRBD1|TRBJ1-4|many
TGTGCCAGCAGCCCGCGATACAACAGGGGGGCCGATAATGAAAAACTGTTTTTT
CASSPRYNRGADNEKLFF
>TRBV7-3|TRBD2|TRBJ2-5|few
TGTGCCAGCAGCTTAACGGTAGCGGGGGGTGCAGGGACCCAGTACTTC
CASSLTVAGGAGTQYF
>TRBV20-1|.|TRBJ2-7|many
TGCAGTGCTGCCGGGCCCTCGTACCGGGAGCAGTACTTC
CSAAGPSYREQYF
>TRBV4-1|TRBD2|TRBJ2-2|many
TGCGCCAGCAGCCGACTAGCTCGGGACACCGGGGAGCTGTTTTTT
CASSRLARDTGELFF
>TRBV5-1|.|TRBJ1-4|many
TGCGCCAGCAGCTTGGGACCTCCTTCAACTAATGAAAAACTGTTTTTT
CASSLGPPSTNEKLFF
>TRBV29-1|TRBD2|TRBJ2-1|many
TGCAGCGTTCCTAGCGGGTTCTCCTACAATGAGCAGTTCTTC
CSVPSGFSYNEQFF
>TRBV6-1|.|TRBJ1-2|many
TGTGCCAGCAGTCTTGGTGTCCAGTCCTATGGCTACACCTTC
CASSLGVQSYGYTF
>TRBV20-1|.|TRBJ2-5|many
TGCAGTGCTGGTCAAAAAGAGACCCAGTACTTC
CSAGQKETQYF
>TRBV11-2|TRBD1|TRBJ1-1|many
TGTGCCAGCAGCTTAATGTTTGGGGCAGGGGGAAGGTTCTCTGAAGCTTTCTTT
CASSLMFGAGGRFSEAFF
>TRBV12-3/TRBV12-4|.|TRBJ2-7|many
TGTGCCGGGGGAACAGAATCCGAGCAGTACTTC
CAGGTESEQYF
>TRBV20-1|TRBD1|TRBJ1-1|many
TGCAGTGCTAGAGGGACAGGGTGGAACACTGAAGCTTTCTTT
CSARGTGWNTEAFF
>TRBV5-5|.|TRBJ1-5|.
TGTGCCAGCAGCTGGGGGGAAAGGGGCTATCAGCCCCAGCATTTT
CASSWGERGYQPQHF
>TRBV5-1|.|TRBJ2-1|many
TGCGCCAGCAGCTTCACCGGGACCCCGTCCTTTCTAGATGAGCAGTTCTTC
CASSFTGTPSFLDEQFF
>TRBV6-2/TRBV6-3|TRBD2|TRBJ2-1|many
TGTGCCAGCAGTCCTTTCGGGGGGGCATCCTACAATGAGCAGTTCTTC
CASSPFGGASYNEQFF
>TRBV12-3/TRBV12-4|TRBD2|TRBJ2-1|.
TGTGCCAGCAGCCCAACTAGCGGGCCTGAAGCTGAGCAGTTCTTC
CASSPTSGPEAEQFF
>TRBV12-3/TRBV12-4|TRBD2|TRBJ2-1|many
TGTGCCAGCAGTTTAAGCGGGGCTGGGTACAATGAGCAGTTCTTC
CASSLSGAGYNEQFF
>TRBV4-3|.|TRBJ2-7|.
TGCGCCAGCAGCCAAGATCAGGGTCACGAGCAGTACTTC
CASSQDQGHEQYF
>TRBV6-2/TRBV6-3|.|TRBJ2-1|many
TGTGCCAGCAGTTACTCAGCAGGGGCCTACAATGAGCAGTTCTTC
CASSYSAGAYNEQFF
>TRBV5-1|TRBD1|TRBJ1-1|many
TGCGCCAGCAGCTTGGGGACAGGGGGCGCGAAAACTGAAGCTTTCTTT
CASSLGTGGAKTEAFF
>TRBV14|.|TRBJ2-1|many
TGTGCCAGCAGCCAAGTTGGCAGGCCTTATGAGCAGTTCTTC
CASSQVGRPYEQFF
>TRBV20-1|.|TRBJ1-1|many
TGCAGTGCTAGTGTGACAGACGACACTGAAGCTTTCTTT
CSASVTDDTEAFF
>TRBV5-6|TRBD1|TRBJ2-1|few
TGTGCCAGCAGCTTGAGAGGGGGCGCTTACAATGAGCAGTTCTTC
CASSLRGGAYNEQFF
>TRBV12-3/TRBV12-4|TRBD1|TRBJ1-3|many
TGTGCCAGCAGTTTAAGGACAGGGGGAACTGGAAACACCATATATTTT
CASSLRTGGTGNTIYF
>TRBV20-1|TRBD2|TRBJ2-1|.
TGCAGTGCTAGTATCCAGCGGGGGGGCAGTGAGCAGTTCTTC
CSASIQRGGSEQFF
>TRBV7-2|.|TRBJ1-1|many
TGTGCCAGCAGCTTAAGGGCTCGGGGGCTGATGAACACTGAAGCTTTCTTT
CASSLRARGLMNTEAFF
>TRBV6-4|TRBD1|TRBJ1-1|many
TGTGCCAGCACTTCGACAGGGACTGAAGCTTTCTTT
CASTSTGTEAFF
>TRBV12-3/TRBV12-4|.|TRBJ1-3|many
TGTGCCAGCAGCCCCTTGTGGGGGGCTCTGGGAAACACCATATATTTT
CASSPLWGALGNTIYF
>TRBV15|.|TRBJ2-3|.
TGTGCCACCAGCAGAGTGAGGGTCAGCACAGATACGCAGTTTTTT
CATSRVRVSTDTQFF
>TRBV20-1|.|TRBJ1-2|many
TGCAGTGCTATCCAGGGATTGGGTGGCTACACCTTC
CSAIQGLGGYTF
>TRBV5-6|.|TRBJ1-1|many
TGTGCCAGCAGCTCCTTACACGGGACTGAAGCTTTCTTT
CASSSLHGTEAFF
>TRBV5-8|.|TRBJ2-2|few
TGTGCCAGCAGCTTGGCACTAGCCTCGAACACCGGGGAGCTGTTTTTT
CASSLALASNTGELFF
>TRBV18|.|TRBJ2-7|many
TGTGCCAGCTCCCCGCCCAGTTCCTACGAGCAGTACTTC
CASSPPSSYEQYF
>TRBV9|TRBD2|TRBJ2-1|few
TGTGCCAGCAGCGGCCCCGAGGGGCGGGAGTGGAATGAGCAGTTCTTC
CASSGPEGREWNEQFF
>TRBV7-2|.|TRBJ2-1|.
TGTGCCAGCAGCCCAGGGAGACTACTAAGCTCCTACAATGAGCAGTTGTTC
CASSPGRLLSSYNEQLF
>TRBV29-1|TRBD2|TRBJ2-4|.
TGCAGCGTTACTAGCGGGAGGGCCGGGGAAAACATTCAGTACTTC
CSVTSGRAGENIQYF
>TRBV7-2|.|TRBJ2-1|.
TGTGCCAGCAGCTTAGACCTGGGCGGGAATGAGCAGTTCTTC
CASSLDLGGNEQFF
>TRBV20-1|.|TRBJ2-7|many
TGCAGTATATCGGGACATACCTACGAGCAGTACTTC
CSISGHTYEQYF
>TRBV3-1|TRBD2|TRBJ2-1|many
TGTGCCAGCACCCCGGGACTAGCCCGTAATGAGCAGTTCTTC
CASTPGLARNEQFF
>TRBV7-9|.|TRBJ1-1|many
TGTGCCAGCAGCTCACTTGGAGACGGACGGTCGAACACTGAAGCTTTCTTT
CASSSLGDGRSNTEAFF
>TRBV12-3/TRBV12-4|TRBD1|TRBJ1-5|many
TGTGCCAGCAGTCCCAGACAGGGGACAGTGAAAAGGCAGCCCCAGCATTTT
CASSPRQGTVKRQPQHF
>TRBV15|.|TRBJ2-2|few
TGTGCCACCAACTTGCCAACTCCAGCCAAGGGTGACGGGGCCGGGGAGCTGTTTTTT
CATNLPTPAKGDGAGELFF
>TRBV12-3/TRBV12-4|.|TRBJ1-5|many
TGTGCCAGCAGTGCAGGGTCGCGGCAGCCCCAGCATTTT
CASSAGSRQPQHF
>TRBV5-1|TRBD1|TRBJ2-4|many
TGCGCCAGCAGCCTGGAGGGGACAGGGCTTTCTCGGTACTTC
CASSLEGTGLSRYF
>TRBV7-9|.|TRBJ1-2|many
TGTGCCAGCAGCCCCCTTTCAGTCGGGGACGGCTACACCTTC
CASSPLSVGDGYTF
>TRBV5-6|.|TRBJ2-1|many
TGTGCCAGCAGCTCGGGGCCCCCCAATGAGCAGTTCTTC
CASSSGPPNEQFF
>TRBV5-1|TRBD1|TRBJ1-1|.
TGCGCCAGCAGCCTGATGGGGACAGGGGGGAACACTGAAGCTTTCTTT
CASSLMGTGGNTEAFF
>TRBV4-1|.|TRBJ2-7|many
TGCGCCAGCAGCCAAGAAATCGGCGAGCAGTACTTC
CASSQEIGEQYF
>TRBV5-1|TRBD2|TRBJ2-7|few
TGCGCCAGCAGCTCTAGCGGGAGGAACCGCGAGCAGTACTTC
CASSSSGRNREQYF
>TRBV20-1|TRBD1|TRBJ1-1|few
TGCAGTGCTAGGCTAAACCGGGACAGGGAGGCTTTCTTT
CSARLNRDREAFF
>TRBV5-1|.|TRBJ2-3|.
TGCGCCAGCAGCGGGGGCCCCGGGGCAGATACGCAGTATTTT
CASSGGPGADTQYF